This entry lists 11 T cell receptor beta chains sequenced from one sample in a study of kidney transplant recipient with SARS-CoV-2 infection. TCRdb re-analysed the reads in MiXCR, keeping a single row per CDR3 protein. The sample consists of approximately 240,000 distinct CDR3 sequences, around 26% of them appearing once. The material was a blood sample, obtained at baseline and on roughly day 110 from a kidney transplant recipient. The source of these receptors is a male patient aged 30 to 40 who had COVID-19 and was a kidney transplant recipient. Some T cells may be the graft donor's.

As regards this clonotype: A much larger clonotype is one base distant, so this may be a read error. The V and J genes are TRBV30 and TRBJ1-2; unclear D gene. V was clipped by 5 bases and J by 4 bases, with 23 bases between them. Germline V gives CDR1 GTSNPN, CDR2 SVGIG (reference sequence). The CDR3 is 16 residues long. CDR3 amino acids: CAWAETCYRKTYGYTF. As DNA, the CDR3 is TGTGCCTGGGCAGAGACGTGTTATAGAAAGACCTATGGCTACACCTTC.

In the case of this clonotype: Being one base from a much bigger clone, this may be a read error. The chain employs TRBV5-1 and TRBJ2-1, with D perhaps TRBD2 (5 bases). The J call may be wrong; the DNA end is better matched by TRBJ2-3. This CDR3 comprises 14 residues. Per the germline V gene, CDR1 is SGHRS and CDR2 is YFSETQ. CDR3 sequence (DNA): TGCGCCAGCAGCCGTCAGATGGGAGATGATACGCAGTATTTT. It codes for CASSRQMGDDTQYF.

In this sample, this clonotype turned up many times. CDR3 nucleotide sequence: TGCAGTGCTAAAAGGGGGGGACTAGCGGGAATCCCTCTCTACGAGCAGTACGTC. As protein: CSAKRGGLAGIPLYEQYV. The chain recombines TRBV20-1 with TRBJ2-7, with TRBD2 matching over 13 bases. V trimming: 4 bases; J trimming: 3 bases; junction bases outside the gene matches: 15. Germline V gene sequence: CDR1 DFQATT, CDR2 SNEGSKA (reference sequence). There are 18 residues in the CDR3.

The sample holds many counts of this clonotype. This chain connects TRBV5-1 to TRBJ1-2; D gene uncertain. Trimming pared 5 bases from V and 4 bases from J, leaving 21 bases between. The V gene's germline CDR1 is SGHRS and CDR2 YFSETQ. The CDR3 contains 16 residues. The CDR3 DNA is TGCGCCAGCAGAGAACAATCGGTTCGAAAGACCTATGGCTACACCTTC. As protein: CASREQSVRKTYGYTF.

This clonotype showed up many times. The chain joins TRBV19 to TRBJ2-7, with TRBD1 matching over 7 bases. The germline gives CDR1 LNHDA, CDR2 SQIVND (reference sequence). The CDR3 length is 12 residues. The V segment lost 9 bases and the J segment 3 bases; nucleotides outside the gene matches: 5. Written as DNA, the CDR3 is TGTGCCAGCAGTCGGGACAGCTACGAGCAGTACTTC. Its translation is CASSRDSYEQYF.

In its sample, this clonotype was seen once. This may be a read error, as it is one base from a much larger clone. This sequence joins TRBV16 and TRBJ1-2; D is ambiguous. Looked up from germline, CDR1 is KGHSY and CDR2 is FQNENV. This CDR3 has 17 amino acids. CDR3: CTSSQPQVVRKTYGYTF. The CDR3 DNA reads as TGTACCAGCAGCCAACCGCAGGTCGTTAGAAAGACCTATGGCTACACCTTC.

This clonotype has ten or more counts. The rearrangement joins TRBV9 to TRBJ1-3; 8 nucleotides agree with TRBD1. Per the germline V gene, CDR1 is SGDLS and CDR2 is YYNGEE. The V gene end was trimmed by 3 bases and the J gene end by 0 bases; junction bases not matched to a gene: 8. CDR3 size: 17 residues. CDR3 in DNA: TGTGCCAGCAGCGCATCAGGGGGCCCGTACTCTGGAAACACCATATATTTT. It yields the protein CASSASGGPYSGNTIYF.

This clonotype was picked up many times. The chain couples TRBV14 to TRBJ1-6; D unresolved. The CDR3 has 16 residues. Trimming shortened V by 6 bases and J by 10 bases, and 22 bases separated the two germline ends. Germline V lookup: CDR1 SGHDN, CDR2 FVKESK. CDR3 loop: CASRSTARTVGSPLHF. CDR3 nucleotides: TGTGCCAGCAGGTCGACGGCTCGAACGGTGGGGTCACCCCTCCACTTT. Full variable domain (rest looked up from reference TRBV14 and TRBJ1-6): EAGVTQFPSHSVIEKGQTVTLRCDPISGHDNLYWYRRVMGKEIKFLLHFVKESKQDESGMPNNRFLAERTGGTYSTLKVQPAELEDSGVYFCASRSTARTVGSPLHFGNGTRLTVT.

Ten or more counts support this clonotype. The rearrangement uses TRBV27 and TRBJ2-7; 7 bases map to TRBD2. Germline V gene sequence: CDR1 MNHEY, CDR2 SMNVEV (reference sequence). The ends lost 3 bases at V and 2 bases at J; junction bases unmatched: 4. The CDR3 consists of 14 residues. CDR3 nucleotide sequence: TGTGCCAGCAGTTTGGGAGGGGCTGCCTACGAGCAGTACGTC. It codes for CASSLGGAAYEQYV.

Note on this clonotype: This could be a read error, since a much larger clone is one nucleotide away. J is TRBJ1-1 and V is TRBV6-2 or TRBV6-3, with D uncertain. V was pared by 0 bases and J by 6 bases, with 11 bases between. The CDR3 consists of 14 residues. Germline V lookup: CDR1 MNHEY, CDR2 SVGEGT. As DNA, the CDR3 is TGTGCCAGCAGTTACTCGCTCGCGGCTCCTGAAGCTTTCTTT. Its translation: CASSYSLAAPEAFF.

Regarding this clonotype: The junction differs from germline at one of its ends, possibly a read error. The chain uses TRBV30 and TRBJ2-3; maybe TRBD2 (6 bases). Per germline, CDR1 GTSNPN and CDR2 SVGIG (reference sequence). The CDR3 covers 14 residues. This chain's CDR3 is CAWSRSGSTDTRYF. The DNA of the CDR3 is TGTGCCTGGAGTCGTAGCGGAAGCACAGATACGCGGTATTTT.